What follows describes a single TCR beta chain. The antigen remains unidentified. The CDR3 is 13 residues long. Trimming shortened V by 5 bases and J by 8 bases, and 15 bases separated the two germline ends. CDR1 and CDR2 (germline): MNHNS, SASEGT. The data stem from a study of shared clonotypes between healthy human individuals. Whole-study results and caveats: Limitation of the genetic and exposure-history diversity represented came from the few donors.

Donors had no recently reported acute infections or vaccinations and were HIV-negative. Using immunoSEQ multiplex PCR, the repertoire was profiled, and TCRdb retains in-frame clones only, with some absent. The sample carries millions of clones, approximately 95% recorded once. This receptor was identified in a man aged 18 to 35 in good health. Sequences were obtained from naive CD4+ T cells sorted from blood. Subset reported: CD45RA+ positively selected. The chain has TRBV6-1 and TRBJ1-2, with D tentatively TRBD1 (6 bases). Written as DNA, the CDR3 is TGTGCCAGCAGTCCCCAGGGGCAAGAGGGCTACACCTTC. Its translation is CASSPQGQEGYTF.